This TCR beta chain was retrieved from a study of response to subunit inactivated influenza vaccine. CDR3 length equals 14 residues. The V and J ends lost 3 bases and 2 bases, in that order; junction bases with no gene match: 4. CDR1 and CDR2 from the germline V gene are DFQATT and SNEGSKA (reference sequence). TCRdb processed the RT-PCR reads anew with MiXCR; each CDR3 protein has one entry. In the table there are over 300,000 distinct CDR3 sequences, about a fifth of which are singletons. About this clonotype itself: The antigen is undetermined.

Overall study results and limits: Authors suggested each seasonal influenza vaccination recruits few new T cells.

Material: PBMCs from blood, obtained less than 22 months after vaccination. This clonotype was obtained from a man in his fifties or sixties who received an inactivated influenza vaccine. V usage is TRBV20-1 and J usage is TRBJ2-7; 10 nucleotides match TRBD2. Here the CDR3 DNA reads TGCAGTGCTAGGCCGAGCGGGAGGGCCTACGAGCAGTACTTC. The encoded protein is CSARPSGRAYEQYF.